This TCR beta chain was retrieved from a study of cytomegalovirus exposure and HLA in healthy donors. Turning to the study itself: Assignment to the Caucasian-associated ancestry cluster applied to about 80% of the approximately 360 genotyped donors.

The study ran its PCR with 60 Vbeta and 13 Jbeta primers. The authors' processing: Later work found about 80 million unique TCR beta chains, with roughly 11 million shared. Assay used: immunoSEQ multiplex PCR; TCRdb lists only in-frame clones, some missing. That table furnishes V, J and clone size, whereas the DNA furnished D and trimming. Among under 150,000 clones listed, 80% were seen once. The study's findings and limits: Links to common viral pathogens appeared, in a later analysis, for several of the most significant clusters. Sequencing depth roughly uniform across donors was assumed in presence/absence analyses.

Trimming pared 6 bases from V and 3 bases from J, leaving 8 bases between. Germline assignment: CDR1 KGHSH and CDR2 LQKENI. The CDR3 extends over 12 amino acids. On this clone itself: Its antigen remains unknown. The same CDR3 can be traced to other DNA sequences in this sample.

The source of this sequence is a male donor in good health and CMV-seronegative. Sequencing was carried out using PBMCs. The chain is built from TRBV18 and TRBJ1-1; D ambiguous. CDR3 in DNA: TGTGCCAGCTCTCCTCGGGACACTGAAGCTTTCTTT. This encodes CASSPRDTEAFF.